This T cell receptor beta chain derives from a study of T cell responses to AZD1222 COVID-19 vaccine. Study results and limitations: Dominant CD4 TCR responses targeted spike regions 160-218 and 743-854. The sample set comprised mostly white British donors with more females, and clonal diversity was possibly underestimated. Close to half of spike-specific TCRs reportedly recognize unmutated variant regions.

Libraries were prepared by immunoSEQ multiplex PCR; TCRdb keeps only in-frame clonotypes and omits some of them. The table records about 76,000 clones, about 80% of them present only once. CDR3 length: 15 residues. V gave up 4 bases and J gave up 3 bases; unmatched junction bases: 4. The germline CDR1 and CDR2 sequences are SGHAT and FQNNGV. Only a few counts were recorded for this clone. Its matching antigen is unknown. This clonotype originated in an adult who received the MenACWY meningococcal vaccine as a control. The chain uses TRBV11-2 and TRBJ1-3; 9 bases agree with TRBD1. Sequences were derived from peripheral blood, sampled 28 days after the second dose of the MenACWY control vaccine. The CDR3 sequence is CASSSDRGFGNTIYF. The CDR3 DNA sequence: TGTGCCAGCAGCTCGGACAGGGGCTTTGGAAACACCATATATTTT.